The subject of this entry is one TCR beta chain. The source of the sample is a study of blood T cell repertoires in COVID-19. Whole-study context: The study drew acute and convalescent COVID-19 samples from the United States, Italy and Spain. Sources were T cells, B-cell-depleted T cells, or PBMCs; the material itself was cDNA or gDNA.

Under the authors' procedure: Amplification with reference gene primers provided the estimates of nucleated cell counts. The method was immunoSEQ multiplex PCR; TCRdb's version includes in-frame clones alone and lacks a portion of them. D and trimming come from the DNA, and the V and J calls and clone size come from that table. Among 45,000 or so clones, about nine tenths were seen once, and the ten largest hold around 10%. CDR1 and CDR2 from the germline V gene are KGHDR and SFDVKD. This CDR3 is 15 amino acids long. V lost 4 bases and J lost 6; bases outside the gene matches: 7. The material sequenced was peripheral blood. The rearrangement uses TRBV24-1 and TRBJ2-3; 9 bases align to TRBD2. The sequence derives from a woman older than 75 with active COVID-19. The CDR3 is CATSEGTSFRDTQYF. The CDR3 nucleotides read TGTGCCACCAGTGAGGGGACTAGCTTCAGGGATACGCAGTATTTT.